This TCR beta chain was found in a study of cytomegalovirus exposure and HLA in healthy donors (dated by TCRdb to the late 2010s). General notes on the study: An earlier analysis of about 530 of the donors reported 276 Gb of sequence data and 117 million unique TCR beta sequences obtained from 150 million to 200 million T cells. An early release that covered some 630 HLA-typed donors contained about 300 gigabases of sequencing data and about 93 million unique TCR sequences. Among the roughly 370 genotyped donors, 81% belonged to the genetic ancestry cluster associated with self-reported Caucasian donors. The study aimed to test whether cataloging public T cell receptors could reveal signatures of past pathogen exposure. The T cell repertoires of several hundred subjects were profiled by immunosequencing and related to cytomegalovirus serostatus. Along with the roughly 670-subject first cohort, a separate validation cohort of about 110 different subjects was used. High-throughput TCR immunosequencing, statistical association of individual TCRs with disease status, and machine learning were combined to predict cytomegalovirus infection status. To study patterns of TCR occurrence, a later analysis re-analyzed previously published TCR beta repertoires from around 670 donors and added high-resolution HLA genotyping. In the later analysis, no new phenotypic data were used to find candidate immune exposures; instead, reliance was placed on TCR beta sequences and their occurrence across donors. An earlier analysis of several hundred of the donors used high-throughput TCR beta sequencing to judge whether each TCR beta V gene segment behaved as functional or pseudogenic. Donor age, sex, ethnicity and CMV serostatus were collected together with the repertoire data. A later genetic analysis used genome-wide SNP genotypes for about 60% of the 666 donors, treating that subset as a discovery cohort. Every repertoire in the discovery cohort had been generated on one and the same sequencing platform. Both class I and class II loci were covered by HLA typing, at four-digit resolution. The number of donors typed differed by locus, with roughly 629-640 for A, B, C, DRB1 and DQB1, roughly 520 for DQA1, 600 to 610 for DPA1, and some 440 for DPB1. Roughly 5 DR-DQ haplotypes were handled as single units for association and clustering, since linkage in the cohort was strong. On average, approximately 250,000 unique TCR beta nucleotide sequences were sequenced per donor among 398 genotyped donors of the cohort, with 15% to 20% of those sequences being non-productive.

Library preparation was by the immunoSEQ multiplex PCR assay. For the multiplex PCR, a mixture combining 60 forward primers for TCR Vbeta segments and 13 reverse primers for TCR Jbeta segments was used. The CDR3 region of rearranged TCR beta genes was amplified from genomic DNA with a multiplex PCR assay. On the Illumina HiSeq System, the amplified TCR beta libraries were sequenced as 87-base-pair reads. The study's own analysis went as follows. A later analysis counted about 80 million unique TCR beta chains across the 550 to 800 repertoires, and roughly 10 million of these chains were shared by at least two donors. Raw reads were error-corrected and collapsed into unique sequences by a nearest-neighbor algorithm in which closely related sequences were merged to remove PCR and sequencing errors. Alignment of CDR3 sequences to IMGT reference sequences was used to assign V, D and J gene segments. For a sequence to be retained, at least a six-nucleotide match to both a V gene segment and a J gene segment was required. Rearrangements were called productive when the CDR3 lacked stop codons and stayed in frame with V and J; all others were non-productive. CDR3 was defined according to IMGT convention as the region running from the second conserved V-encoded cysteine to the conserved J-encoded phenylalanine. In an earlier analysis of approximately 500 of the donors, sequences lacking an unambiguous match to a single V gene segment were excluded. In an earlier analysis of 450 to 700 of the donors, V segments were called functional above 56.7% productive rearrangements and were called segregating when the between-donor standard deviation exceeded 5%. A statistical classification framework was built for diagnosing cytomegalovirus status from the catalog of TCR beta chain sequences. A later analysis assigned V and J genes by comparing TCR nucleotide sequences with IMGT/GENE-DB human TR gene sequences. The TCRdist pipeline was used in a later analysis to assign CDR3 sequences and most-parsimonious VDJ recombination scenarios. In a later analysis, each TCR beta chain was defined by its CDR3 amino acid sequence together with its V-gene family, and reads without a unique V-gene family were excluded. A later analysis removed 550 to 650 highly shared, low-generation-probability nucleotide sequences to deal with suspected cross-contamination and a sequencing artifact. For each public chain, a later analysis derived a clonal expansion index from normalized ranks of inferred template counts within each repertoire. In a later analysis, generation probabilities were computed using a VDJ recombination model fitted to out-of-frame rearrangements, and the results were checked against IGoR. Hypergeometric tests were used in a later analysis to score TCR-TCR, TCR-HLA and TCR-CMV co-occurrence, with a repertoire-size bias correction applied to the TCR pairs. False discovery rates were estimated in a later analysis by permuting HLA or CMV assignments 20 times. In a later analysis, co-occurring TCRs were grouped using DBSCAN, with TCRdist sequence similarity added in when clustering inside HLA-allele-positive subsets. Repertoires with fewer than 30,000 or more than 120,000 public chains, plus five repertoires with anomalous nucleotide sharing, were excluded from co-occurrence clustering. TCRdb carries this immuneACCESS record with in-frame sequences only. Its versions omit some clonotypes, under half of them owing to an unresolved V gene in the studies checked, with the rest unexplained. Clone size and V and J calls were adopted from that table, with D and trimming inferred from the DNA. This sample has 100,000 to 150,000 clones in its table, and around three quarters of those were observed once. Jointly, the top ten make up approximately 4.2% of the sample.

From the cysteine through the phenylalanine, the CDR3 covers 15 amino acids. Only the CDR3 DNA stays, 45 bases, in frame from base 1. Based on the germline V gene, the CDR1 and CDR2 sequences are SQVTM and ANQGSEA. The germline ends are 17 bases apart after V is trimmed by 5 bases and J by 3 bases. The cohort was made up of 650 to 700 healthy bone marrow donors. Cohort members were all nominally healthy when sampled, although unrecorded immune exposures were likely present. The donor was CMV seropositive and was included in the group of about 290 seropositive cohort members. A peripheral blood sample was collected from each donor, and TCR beta sequencing was performed on peripheral blood mononuclear cells. Genomic DNA was extracted from the blood cell samples with the Qiagen DNeasy Blood Extraction Kit. Points on this clone: Its antigen remains undetermined. No much larger clone exists at a distance of one base, and base qualities are not known.

The full study reports these points: In the study, approximately 150 TCR beta chains were listed as associated with cytomegalovirus. Most TCR sequences were observed very rarely across donors, whereas some public TCRs were present in many individuals. Strong co-occurrence of HLA alleles, especially DR and DQ, made assigning TCR associations to individual alleles difficult. Linkage disequilibrium might explain the correlated functional status among segregating V segments, but an unknown experimental factor could not be excluded. A group of highly shared sequence variants was considered likely to be a technical artifact of the sequencing pipeline. Roughly uniform sequencing depth across donors was assumed in presence/absence analyses, although this assumption may not hold. Because some donors lacked HLA typing at each locus, the association tests relied only on the typed subset. In both the original and validation cohorts, the classifier was reported to diagnose cytomegalovirus status with high specificity and sensitivity. The 87-base-pair reads could not distinguish some IMGT-functional V segments, including TRBV6-2 and TRBV6-3, so those segments were excluded. An association between a missense DCLRE1C variant and V-gene and J-gene trimming of TCR beta chains was found in a later genetic analysis and replicated in an independent cohort. The authors suggested that the approach could potentially be generalized to other disease states and immunological phenotypes. Three of the identified cytomegalovirus-associated TCR beta chains were confirmed in vitro to be specific for cytomegalovirus antigens. For the cohort, immune exposure information was limited to CMV serostatus. In a later analysis, around 17,000 TCR beta sequences were associated with specific HLA alleles at a false discovery rate of 0.05. A further reported finding was that TCR beta sequences accurately predicted the HLA-A and HLA-B alleles for most subjects in the first cohort. Broadly in line with IMGT annotations, most TCR beta V segments showed up in productive rearrangements about 87% or about 30% of the time in an earlier analysis of about 500 of the donors. According to a later genetic analysis, donors in an Asian-associated ancestry cluster had fewer N-insertions in productive TCRs than the approximately 650-donor mean. This cohort had only TCR beta chains sequenced, and the lack of alpha or paired-chain data limited which features could be detected. About 15 rarely observed V segments, including chromosome 9 orphons, were excluded from the earlier analysis of just under 600 of the donors because counts were too low. In a later analysis, HLA-associated TCR beta chains showed more clonal expansion and lower generation probabilities than non-associated chains that were equally common. According to a later analysis, most CMV-associated TCR beta chains appeared to be HLA-restricted, and the HLA associations seemed to be driven largely by CMV exposure. A later analysis reported that several top co-occurrence clusters appeared linked to parvovirus B19, influenza, CMV and Epstein-Barr virus. According to a later analysis, TCR association rates differed among HLA loci, with DRB1 alleles showing the most associated TCRs and HLA-C alleles showing the fewest.

The sequenced sample was PBMCs. The origin of this receptor is a male donor in good health and CMV-seropositive. This chain joins TRBV29-1 to TRBJ1-5; the D region possibly corresponds to TRBD1 (6 bases align). The DNA is TGCAGCGTTTCCGGAGGACAGAATGACAATCAGCCCCAGCATTTT. This translates into CSVSGGQNDNQPQHF.